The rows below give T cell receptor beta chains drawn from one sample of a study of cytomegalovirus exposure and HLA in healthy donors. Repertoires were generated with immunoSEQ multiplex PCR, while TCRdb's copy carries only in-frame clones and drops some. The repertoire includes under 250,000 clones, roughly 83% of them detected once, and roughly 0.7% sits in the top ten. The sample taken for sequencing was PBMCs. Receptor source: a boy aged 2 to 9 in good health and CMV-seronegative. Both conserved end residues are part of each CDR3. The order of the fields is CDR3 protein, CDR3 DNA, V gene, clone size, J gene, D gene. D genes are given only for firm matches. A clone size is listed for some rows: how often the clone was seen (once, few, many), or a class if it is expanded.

CASSQPGQGGEKLFF,TGCGCCAGCAGCCAACCGGGACAGGGAGGAGAAAAACTGTTTTTT,TRBV4-1,few,TRBJ1-4,TRBD1
CASSAMNRGANTEAFF,TGTGCCAGCAGCGCCATGAACAGGGGTGCGAACACTGAAGCTTTCTTT,TRBV5-6,.,TRBJ1-1,TRBD1
CASSLSQGAHEQYF,TGTGCCAGCAGCTTATCACAGGGGGCGCATGAGCAGTACTTC,TRBV7-9,few,TRBJ2-7,TRBD1
CASKRTGNNSPLHF,TGTGCCAGCAAGAGGACAGGGAATAATTCACCCCTCCACTTT,TRBV6-5,.,TRBJ1-6,TRBD1
CASSLQGAANEKLFF,TGTGCCAGTAGTTTACAGGGGGCCGCTAATGAAAAACTGTTTTTT,TRBV19,.,TRBJ1-4,TRBD1
CASSAGGGRSGELFF,TGTGCCAGCAGCGCCGGGGGGGGAAGGTCCGGGGAGCTGTTTTTT,TRBV9,.,TRBJ2-2,TRBD2
CASSGTGVSGNTIYF,TGTGCCAGCAGCGGAACAGGGGTCTCTGGAAACACCATATATTTT,TRBV9,once,TRBJ1-3,TRBD1
CASRKPSGGGNYGYTF,TGTGCCAGCAGAAAACCCAGCGGGGGAGGAAACTATGGCTACACCTTC,TRBV6-6,.,TRBJ1-2,.
CASSDRTKAYNEQFF,TGTGCCAGCAGTGATCGGACAAAGGCCTACAATGAGCAGTTCTTC,TRBV2,.,TRBJ2-1,.
CASSYSSNTEAFF,TGTGCCAGCAGTTACTCAAGCAACACTGAAGCTTTCTTT,TRBV6-5,.,TRBJ1-1,.
CASSSMDSLYNEQFF,TGTGCCAGCAGCTCGATGGACTCTTTATACAATGAGCAGTTCTTC,TRBV5-6,.,TRBJ2-1,.
CASSEGGGHTGELFF,TGTGCCAGCAGTGAGGGTGGGGGCCACACCGGGGAGCTGTTTTTT,TRBV6-1,.,TRBJ2-2,.
CSVSRSGGNTEAFF,TGCAGCGTTTCGCGGTCAGGGGGGAACACTGAAGCTTTCTTT,TRBV29-1,.,TRBJ1-1,TRBD1
CASSLGGTGVYEQYF,TGTGCCAGCAGCCTAGGAGGGACAGGGGTCTACGAGCAGTACTTC,TRBV11-2,.,TRBJ2-7,TRBD1
CSVQRGSGELFF,TGCAGCGTCCAAAGGGGGAGTGGGGAGCTGTTTTTT,TRBV29-1,.,TRBJ2-2,.
CASADRSSYNSPLHF,TGCGCCAGCGCGGACAGGAGCTCCTATAATTCACCCCTCCACTTT,TRBV4-1,.,TRBJ1-6,TRBD1
CASSPPDRERGTGELFF,TGTGCCAGCAGCCCGCCCGACAGGGAAAGGGGGACCGGGGAGCTGTTTTTT,TRBV7-9,.,TRBJ2-2,TRBD1
CASRGGDEQYF,TGTGCCAGCCGGGGAGGAGACGAGCAGTACTTC,TRBV14,.,TRBJ2-7,.
CASSLEQGISSYEQYF,TGTGCCAGCAGCTTAGAACAGGGAATTTCATCCTACGAGCAGTACTTC,TRBV7-8,.,TRBJ2-7,.
CASSGVAGDNSPLHF,TGTGCCAGCAGTGGGGTAGCGGGGGATAATTCACCCCTCCACTTT,TRBV2,.,TRBJ1-6,.
CASSLGTGNTGELFF,TGTGCCAGCAGCCTTGGCACAGGAAACACCGGGGAGCTGTTTTTT,TRBV7-9,.,TRBJ2-2,.
CSVSAGGPGNEQFF,TGCAGCGTTTCAGCGGGAGGGCCCGGGAATGAGCAGTTCTTC,TRBV29-1,.,TRBJ2-1,TRBD2
CASSLGTLNTEAFF,TGTGCCAGCAGCTTGGGGACACTGAACACTGAAGCTTTCTTT,TRBV7-8,.,TRBJ1-1,.
CASSTLAGGSPYEQYF,TGTGCCAGTAGCACTCTAGCGGGGGGTTCCCCCTACGAGCAGTACTTC,TRBV19,.,TRBJ2-7,TRBD2
CASSLVLAGPTDTQYF,TGTGCCAGCAGCTTAGTGTTAGCGGGCCCCACAGATACGCAGTATTTT,TRBV7-9,.,TRBJ2-3,TRBD2
CASSGDTEDGYTF,TGTGCCAGCAGCGGGGACACGGAAGATGGCTACACCTTC,TRBV14,.,TRBJ1-2,.
CASSQASRVEETQYF,TGCGCCAGCAGCCAGGCTTCACGGGTGGAGGAGACCCAGTACTTC,TRBV4-1,.,TRBJ2-5,.
CASSSLERNTEAFF,TGTGCCAGTTCCTCCCTCGAGAGGAACACTGAAGCTTTCTTT,TRBV19,.,TRBJ1-1,.
CASSLSGGKNIQYF,TGTGCCAGCAGCTTGTCAGGGGGCAAAAACATTCAGTACTTC,TRBV5-4,.,TRBJ2-4,TRBD1
CASSSGTANTGELFF,TGTGCCAGCAGCTCCGGGACAGCAAACACCGGGGAGCTGTTTTTT,TRBV5-6,few,TRBJ2-2,TRBD1
CASSLRQGVRHEQYF,TGTGCCAGCAGTTTGCGGCAGGGCGTTCGTCACGAGCAGTACTTC,TRBV27,.,TRBJ2-7,.
CASSQETGRIYEQYF,TGTGCCAGCAGCCAAGAGACAGGGAGGATCTACGAGCAGTACTTC,TRBV14,.,TRBJ2-7,.
CASRIGTGGIYGYTF,TGTGCCAGCAGAATTGGGACAGGGGGCATCTATGGCTACACCTTC,TRBV27,.,TRBJ1-2,TRBD1
CASSPRGETNEKLFF,TGTGCCAGCTCACCACGAGGAGAGACTAATGAAAAACTGTTTTTT,TRBV18,.,TRBJ1-4,.
CATLKWQGSYEQYF,TGTGCCACCCTTAAGTGGCAGGGGTCCTACGAGCAGTACTTC,TRBV6-5,.,TRBJ2-7,.
CASSSDLGQFRF,TGTGCCAGCAGCTCCGACCTGGGACAGTTCCGCTTC,TRBV11-1,.,TRBJ2-7,TRBD1
CASSDPRTGDKFAYEQYF,TGTGCCAGCAGTGACCCCAGGACAGGGGATAAGTTCGCCTACGAGCAGTACTTC,TRBV6-1,.,TRBJ2-7,TRBD1
CASSQVVETEAFF,TGCGCCAGCAGCCAAGTAGTAGAAACTGAAGCTTTCTTT,TRBV4-1,.,TRBJ1-1,.
CSSSLSPGQGGQETQYF,TGTTCCAGCAGCTTAAGTCCGGGACAGGGAGGGCAAGAGACCCAGTACTTC,TRBV7-9,.,TRBJ2-5,TRBD1
CASSVGTGGPYEQYF,TGTGCCAGCAGTGTCGGGACAGGGGGCCCCTACGAGCAGTACTTC,TRBV28,.,TRBJ2-7,TRBD1
CASSLDRAGASYEQYF,TGTGCCAGCAGCTTAGATCGGGCAGGGGCCTCCTACGAGCAGTACTTC,TRBV7-6,.,TRBJ2-7,.
CASSLGEGDKQETQYF,TGTGCCAGCAGCTTAGGCGAGGGGGACAAACAAGAGACCCAGTACTTC,TRBV13,.,TRBJ2-5,.
CASTTSGYNEQFF,TGTGCCAGCACGACTAGCGGATACAATGAGCAGTTCTTC,TRBV27,.,TRBJ2-1,TRBD2
CASSQWTSGGATDTQYF,TGTGCCAGCAGTCAATGGACTAGCGGGGGGGCAACAGATACGCAGTATTTT,TRBV27,.,TRBJ2-3,TRBD2
CASRQGWEQYF,TGTGCCAGTCGACAGGGGTGGGAGCAGTACTTC,TRBV6-5,.,TRBJ2-7,TRBD1
CASIRGQGAVRNAEAFF,TGTGCCAGTATCCGCGGACAGGGGGCAGTGCGTAACGCTGAAGCTTTCTTT,TRBV19,.,TRBJ1-1,TRBD1
CASSKPGQGALVYGYTF,TGTGCCAGTAGTAAACCGGGACAGGGGGCGTTGGTCTATGGCTACACCTTC,TRBV19,.,TRBJ1-2,TRBD1
CASSLTITPRWGENTEAFF,TGTGCCAGCAGCCTAACTATAACCCCGCGTTGGGGCGAGAACACTGAAGCTTTCTTT,TRBV27,.,TRBJ1-1,.